Sequencing of this TCR beta chain was carried out in a study of persistence of HIV-infected CD4 T cells. Study at large: Antigen stimulation activated a lower proportion of cells, more of them memory, than anti-CD3/anti-CD28 stimulation.

The immunoSEQ assay was version 4, run in survey mode. Assay: immunoSEQ multiplex PCR; the TCRdb copy retains only in-frame clones and omits some. The sample holds more than 35,000 clones, approximately 90% seen once. Germline values: CDR1 SGHDT, CDR2 YYEEEE. V was cut by 5 bases and J by 4 bases, with 13 bases left in between. This CDR3 region has 14 residues. Cells were stimulated nonspecifically with anti-CD3/anti-CD28 magnetic beads. CD4+ T cells upregulating both CD40 ligand and CD69 were sorted as responding cells. On this clone: The antigen remains undetermined.

This TCR came from an adult man with HIV who was CMV-seropositive. Sequencing used CD4+ T cells sorted from PBMCs after approximately 19-hour stimulation, obtained from a patient who received antiretroviral therapy. The chain joins TRBV5-6 to TRBJ1-5; the D gene is possibly TRBD1 (5 bases). Written as DNA, the CDR3 is TGTGCCAGCAGGAAGGAGGCAGGGAATCAGCCCCAGCATTTT. Its translation is CASRKEAGNQPQHF.